Listed below are T cell receptor beta chains from one sample, sequenced in a study of T cells in Graves' hyperthyroidism and ophthalmopathy. One entry per CDR3 protein, called by TCRdb with MiXCR from the multiplex PCR reads. Here the sample spans some 650,000 distinct CDR3 sequences, around 16% being singletons. Sequenced sample: blood. The receptors shown here come from a woman in her thirties or forties with Graves' ophthalmopathy. Both conserved end residues are part of each CDR3. The D gene is left open where the match is weak. Clone size, where shown, is once, few, many, or a class for clones that have expanded.

size: .; J: TRBJ2-5; V: TRBV27; D: TRBD2; CDR3: CASNLLFRAGEYETQYF; DNA: TGTGCCAGCAATTTACTTTTTCGAGCGGGAGAATATGAGACCCAGTACTTC
size: many; J: TRBJ2-1; V: TRBV6-2/TRBV6-3; D: .; CDR3: CASSAVSDNEQFF; DNA: TGTGCCAGCAGTGCCGTGTCGGACAATGAGCAGTTCTTC
size: few; J: TRBJ2-2; V: TRBV6-2/TRBV6-3; D: .; CDR3: CASRSTPGKGVEHRGAVF; DNA: TGTGCCAGCAGGTCCACCCCCGGAAAGGGGGTTGAACACCGGGGAGCTGTTTTT
size: .; J: TRBJ2-3; V: TRBV6-5; D: TRBD1; CDR3: CASSYPQGEGTDTQYF; DNA: TGTGCCAGCAGTTACCCACAGGGGGAAGGCACAGATACGCAGTATTTT
size: many; J: TRBJ2-1; V: TRBV2; D: .; CDR3: CASSDYNEQFF; DNA: TGTGCCAGCAGTGATTACAATGAGCAGTTCTTC
size: .; J: TRBJ2-7; V: TRBV6-4; D: .; CDR3: CASSSHRGGAGYEQYF; DNA: TGTGCCAGCAGTTCCCACCGAGGCGGGGCGGGCTACGAGCAGTACTTC
size: many; J: TRBJ2-1; V: TRBV28; D: TRBD2; CDR3: CASSLGGRASYNEQFF; DNA: TGTGCCAGCAGTTTAGGCGGGAGGGCCTCCTACAATGAGCAGTTCTTC
size: few; J: TRBJ2-7; V: TRBV5-5; D: TRBD1; CDR3: CASTLIPGQGIVEQYF; DNA: TGTGCCAGCACCTTAATTCCGGGACAGGGAATCGTCGAGCAGTACTTC
size: many; J: TRBJ1-1; V: TRBV6-2/TRBV6-3; D: .; CDR3: CASSYSLARTEAFF; DNA: TGTGCCAGCAGTTACAGTCTTGCGAGAACTGAAGCTTTCTTT
size: few; J: TRBJ1-6; V: TRBV29-1; D: TRBD1; CDR3: CSVRTGWDSPLHF; DNA: TGCAGCGTCCGGACAGGGTGGGATTCACCCCTCCACTTT
size: .; J: TRBJ2-3; V: TRBV9; D: TRBD1; CDR3: CARSARTGGTDTQYF; DNA: TGTGCCAGAAGCGCCCGGACAGGGGGGACAGATACGCAGTATTTT
size: many; J: TRBJ2-5; V: TRBV10-3; D: TRBD1; CDR3: CAISAQGASETQYF; DNA: TGTGCCATCAGTGCGCAGGGGGCGTCGGAGACCCAGTACTTC
size: many; J: TRBJ2-1; V: TRBV28; D: TRBD1; CDR3: CASSKPGQGTNEQFF; DNA: TGTGCCAGCAGTAAACCGGGACAGGGTACGAATGAGCAGTTCTTC
size: .; J: TRBJ2-1; V: TRBV11-2; D: TRBD2; CDR3: CASSPTSGNNEQFF; DNA: TGTGCCAGCAGTCCTACTAGCGGGAACAATGAGCAGTTCTTC
size: few; J: TRBJ1-5; V: TRBV10-3; D: .; CDR3: CAISERTFRDNQPQHF; DNA: TGTGCCATCAGTGAGCGGACATTTAGGGACAATCAGCCCCAGCATTTT
size: many; J: TRBJ2-5; V: TRBV2; D: .; CDR3: CASSAGSGWEGAQYF; DNA: TGTGCCAGCAGTGCGGGATCAGGTTGGGAAGGGGCCCAGTACTTC
size: .; J: TRBJ2-5; V: TRBV5-1; D: TRBD2; CDR3: CASSFRAGGLFETQYF; DNA: TGCGCCAGCAGCTTCCGTGCGGGGGGGCTCTTTGAGACCCAGTACTTC
size: many; J: TRBJ1-1; V: TRBV30; D: TRBD1; CDR3: CAWSVWISQGGTEAFF; DNA: TGTGCCTGGAGTGTATGGATATCACAGGGGGGAACTGAAGCTTTCTTT
size: .; J: TRBJ2-2; V: TRBV27; D: .; CDR3: CASSFQGGVGPRMVTGELFF; DNA: TGTGCCAGCAGTTTTCAAGGAGGAGTGGGGCCGAGGATGGTCACCGGGGAGCTGTTTTTT
size: many; J: TRBJ2-7; V: TRBV5-1; D: .; CDR3: CASSLFPESSYEQYF; DNA: TGCGCCAGCAGCTTGTTTCCGGAAAGCTCCTACGAGCAGTACTTC
size: many; J: TRBJ2-3; V: TRBV6-2/TRBV6-3; D: .; CDR3: CASSYSSGRGATDTQYF; DNA: TGTGCCAGCAGTTACTCTTCGGGTCGGGGGGCCACAGATACGCAGTATTTT
size: .; J: TRBJ1-2; V: TRBV6-6; D: TRBD1; CDR3: CASSYFGTGNYGYTF; DNA: TGTGCCAGCAGTTACTTCGGGACAGGGAACTATGGCTACACCTTC
size: many; J: TRBJ2-1; V: TRBV6-1; D: TRBD2; CDR3: CASSEATSGGNEQFF; DNA: TGTGCCAGCAGTGAAGCAACTAGCGGGGGCAATGAGCAGTTCTTC
size: many; J: TRBJ2-1; V: TRBV20-1; D: .; CDR3: CSARLPGPGHNEQFF; DNA: TGCAGTGCTAGACTGCCGGGCCCTGGCCACAATGAGCAGTTCTTC
size: many; J: TRBJ1-5; V: TRBV30; D: TRBD1; CDR3: CAWAGTDLQPQHF; DNA: TGTGCCTGGGCGGGGACAGATCTTCAGCCCCAGCATTTT
size: many; J: TRBJ1-2; V: TRBV28; D: .; CDR3: CASSLRRQTYGYTF; DNA: TGTGCCAGCAGTTTACGAAGACAGACCTATGGCTACACCTTC
size: many; J: TRBJ2-1; V: TRBV5-5; D: .; CDR3: CASNSWGGPANEQFF; DNA: TGTGCCAGCAATTCCTGGGGTGGGCCCGCCAATGAGCAGTTCTTC
size: .; J: TRBJ2-2; V: TRBV2; D: .; CDR3: CASSSRQIDTGELFF; DNA: TGTGCCAGCAGTTCCCGACAGATAGACACCGGGGAGCTGTTTTTT
size: .; J: TRBJ2-6; V: TRBV7-9; D: .; CDR3: CASSPATSYSGANVLTF; DNA: TGTGCCAGCAGCCCGGCGACAAGTTACTCTGGGGCCAACGTCCTGACTTTC
size: many; J: TRBJ1-1; V: TRBV12-3/TRBV12-4; D: .; CDR3: CASSRRTLNTEAFF; DNA: TGTGCCAGCAGCCGCAGGACACTGAACACTGAAGCTTTCTTT
size: .; J: TRBJ1-4; V: TRBV2; D: .; CDR3: CASSGRSRATNEKLFF; DNA: TGTGCCAGCAGTGGTAGAAGCCGTGCAACTAATGAAAAACTGTTTTTT
size: once; J: TRBJ1-5; V: TRBV27; D: .; CDR3: CASSLRYNQPQHF; DNA: TGTGCCAGCAGTTTACGCTACAATCAGCCCCAGCATTTT
size: .; J: TRBJ1-2; V: TRBV2; D: .; CDR3: CASSAQNYGYTF; DNA: TGTGCCAGCAGTGCACAGAACTATGGCTACACCTTC
size: .; J: TRBJ2-7; V: TRBV7-8; D: TRBD2; CDR3: CASSLTGGPNEQYF; DNA: TGTGCCAGCAGCTTGACGGGAGGGCCTAACGAGCAGTACTTC
size: many; J: TRBJ2-3; V: TRBV28; D: TRBD2; CDR3: CASSLAGTSGGYTQYF; DNA: TGTGCCAGCAGTTTAGCCGGGACTAGCGGGGGGTATACGCAGTATTTT
size: many; J: TRBJ2-3; V: TRBV6-2/TRBV6-3; D: TRBD2; CDR3: CASSYSSGAGTRSTDTQYF; DNA: TGTGCCAGCAGTTACTCGAGTGGGGCCGGGACTAGAAGCACAGATACGCAGTATTTT
size: many; J: TRBJ1-4; V: TRBV3-1; D: .; CDR3: CASSQDYPSNFEKLFF; DNA: TGTGCCAGCAGCCAAGATTATCCCAGCAACTTTGAAAAACTGTTTTTT